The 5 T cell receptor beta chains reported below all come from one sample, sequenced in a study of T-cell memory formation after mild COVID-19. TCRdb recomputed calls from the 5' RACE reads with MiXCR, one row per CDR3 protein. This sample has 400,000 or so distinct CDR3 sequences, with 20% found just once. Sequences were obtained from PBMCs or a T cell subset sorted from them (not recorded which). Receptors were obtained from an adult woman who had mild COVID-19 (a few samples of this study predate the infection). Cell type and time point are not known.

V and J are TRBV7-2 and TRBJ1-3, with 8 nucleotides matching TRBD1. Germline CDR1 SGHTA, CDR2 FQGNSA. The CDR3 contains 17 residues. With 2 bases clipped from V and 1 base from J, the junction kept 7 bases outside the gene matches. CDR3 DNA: TGTGCCAGCAGCTTATCGACAGGGGTGTTGTCTGGAAACACCATATATTTT. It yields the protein CASSLSTGVLSGNTIYF. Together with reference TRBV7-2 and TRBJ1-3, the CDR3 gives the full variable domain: GAGVSQSPSNKVTEKGKDVELRCDPISGHTALYWYRQSLGQGLEFLIYFQGNSAPDKSGLPSDRFSAERTGGSVSTLTIQRTQQEDSAVYLCASSLSTGVLSGNTIYFGEGSWLTVV.

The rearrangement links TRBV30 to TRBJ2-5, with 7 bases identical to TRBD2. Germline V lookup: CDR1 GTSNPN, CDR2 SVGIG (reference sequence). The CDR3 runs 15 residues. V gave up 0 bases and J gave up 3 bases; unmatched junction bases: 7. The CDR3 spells CAWSVSGRAEETQYF. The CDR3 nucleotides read TGTGCCTGGAGTGTGTCGGGGAGGGCAGAAGAGACCCAGTACTTC.

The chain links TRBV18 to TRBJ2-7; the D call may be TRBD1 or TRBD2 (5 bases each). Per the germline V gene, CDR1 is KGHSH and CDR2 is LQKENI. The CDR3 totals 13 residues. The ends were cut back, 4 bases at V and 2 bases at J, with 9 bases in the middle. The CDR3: CASSRDPTYEQYF. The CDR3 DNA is TGTGCCAGCTCACGGGACCCAACCTACGAGCAGTACTTC.

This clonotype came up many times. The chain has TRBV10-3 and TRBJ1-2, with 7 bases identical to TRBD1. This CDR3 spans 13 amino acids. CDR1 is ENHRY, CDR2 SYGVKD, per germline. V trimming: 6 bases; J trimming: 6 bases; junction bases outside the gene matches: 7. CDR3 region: CAISGLTGHGYTF. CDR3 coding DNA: TGTGCCATCAGCGGCCTGACAGGGCATGGCTACACCTTC.

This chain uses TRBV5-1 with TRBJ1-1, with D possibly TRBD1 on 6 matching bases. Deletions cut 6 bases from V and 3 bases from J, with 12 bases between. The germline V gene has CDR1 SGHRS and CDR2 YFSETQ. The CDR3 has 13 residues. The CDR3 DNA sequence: TGCGCCAGCACGACGGGGGCTTACACTGAAGCTTTCTTT. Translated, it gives CASTTGAYTEAFF.